The next 26 T cell receptor beta chains were all read from a single sample in a study of blood T cell repertoires in COVID-19 (dated by TCRdb to 2020 to 2022). The library was prepared using the immunoSEQ multiplex PCR assay. TCRdb holds this immuneACCESS table with in-frame rearrangements only. Some clones are missing; in checked studies, unresolved V genes explain under half, and the rest has no known cause. The sample records under 300,000 clones, 81% of which are singletons. Of the sample, about 3.2% is held by the ten largest clones. Material for sequencing was peripheral blood. The receptors originated from a woman in her sixties with active or convalescent COVID-19.

This chain joins TRBV11-2 and TRBJ2-5; TRBD2 matches 7 bases. Trimming cost V 5 bases and J 6 bases; bases outside gene matches: 9. The germline V gene encodes CDR1 SGHAT and CDR2 FQNNGV. The CDR3 totals 14 residues. The CDR3 DNA reads as TGTGCCAGCAGCCCCGCGGGGGTTACGCAGACCCAGTACTTC. Translation gives CASSPAGVTQTQYF.

The rearrangement uses TRBV6-4 and TRBJ1-5; TRBD1 agrees at 9 bases. The V and J ends lost 1 base and 2 bases, in that order; junction bases with no gene match: 6. The CDR3 consists of 17 residues. The germline V gene has CDR1 MRHNA and CDR2 SNTAGT. The CDR3 DNA follows: TGTGCCAGCAGTGACTTAGGGACAGGGTTAGGCAATCAGCCCCAGCATTTT. Protein: CASSDLGTGLGNQPQHF.

Only a few counts were recorded for this clone. The chain carries TRBV10-3 and TRBJ2-5, with 10 bases fitting TRBD2. The germline V gene encodes CDR1 ENHRY and CDR2 SYGVKD. The length of the CDR3 is 16 residues. The V gene end was trimmed by 6 bases and the J gene end by 4 bases; junction bases not matched to a gene: 11. The CDR3, as DNA: TGTGCCATCAGAGGCATCGAGCGGGGGGGCCTAGAGACCCAGTACTTC. It codes for CAIRGIERGGLETQYF.

This chain connects TRBV5-4 to TRBJ1-2, with a weak D call TRBD1 (6 bases). The germline V gene encodes CDR1 SGHNT and CDR2 YYREEE (reference sequence). The CDR3 totals 15 residues. V gave up 0 bases and J gave up 0 bases, with 9 bases separating them. The CDR3 here is CASSLDRAPNYGYTF. Here the CDR3 DNA reads TGTGCCAGCAGCTTGGACAGGGCGCCTAACTATGGCTACACCTTC.

The genes are TRBV7-9 and TRBJ1-6; TRBD1 is a possible D gene (5 bases). Germline V gene lookup returns CDR1 SEHNR and CDR2 FQNEAQ (reference sequence). This CDR3 is built from 16 residues. Trimming took 2 bases from V and 7 from J, leaving 15 bases between them. The DNA for the CDR3 is TGTGCCAGCAGCTTAAATTCAGGGATGCAAAATTCACCCCTCCACTTT. The encoded protein is CASSLNSGMQNSPLHF.

This chain links TRBV5-5 with TRBJ2-1, with TRBD1 matching over 7 bases. The V segment lost 4 bases and the J segment 9 bases; nucleotides outside the gene matches: 7. Per the germline V gene, CDR1 is SGHKS and CDR2 is YYEKEE (reference sequence). The CDR3 has 13 amino acids. CDR3 in DNA: TGTGCCAGCAGCATGGACAGGCGCGGTGAGCAGTTCTTC. It yields the protein CASSMDRRGEQFF.

V gene TRBV5-1 combines with J gene TRBJ1-2; 10 bases agree with TRBD1. CDR1 and CDR2 from the germline V gene are SGHRS and YFSETQ. V shed 5 bases and J 3 bases; nucleotides not matched to a gene: 7. The CDR3 is 15 residues long. CDR3 DNA sequence: TGCGCCAGCAGTCAGACAGGGGGCGAGGACTATGGCTACACCTTC. The encoded protein is CASSQTGGEDYGYTF.

The V gene is TRBV7-8, the J gene TRBJ1-6, with a weak D call TRBD1 (5 bases). The V gene lost 5 bases and the J gene lost 6 bases, with 20 bases spanning the gap. This CDR3 contains 17 residues. Germline CDR1 SGHVS, CDR2 FQNEAQ. Here the CDR3 reads CASSRPGRGERNSPLHF. CDR3 in DNA: TGTGCCAGCAGCCGGCCGGGGAGGGGCGAGCGTAATTCACCCCTCCACTTT.

This clone is deemed medium-sized. The chain recombines TRBV30 with TRBJ1-6; the D gene is possibly TRBD1 (6 bases). This CDR3 has 13 amino acids. Trimming left V 3 bases short and J 8 bases short, with 11 bases between. Germline V gives CDR1 GTSNPN, CDR2 SVGIG (reference sequence). CDR3 sequence reads: CAWSRQEDSPLHF. The CDR3 DNA is TGTGCCTGGAGCAGACAGGAGGATTCACCCCTCCACTTT. The whole variable domain, remainder taken from reference TRBV30 and TRBJ1-6, is SQTIHQWPATLVQPVGSPLSLECTVEGTSNPNLYWYRQAAGRGLQLLFYSVGIGQISSEVPQNLSASRPQDRQFILSSKKLLLSDSGFYLCAWSRQEDSPLHFGNGTRLTVT.

This clone was counted once. The V call is TRBV12-3 or TRBV12-4, the J call TRBJ1-2; D gene unclear. The CDR3 is 12 amino acids. With 4 bases removed from V and 5 bases from J, the gap between germline ends came to 8 bases. The CDR3 sequence: CASSSLLYGYTF. For the CDR3, the DNA is TGTGCCAGCAGTTCCCTACTTTATGGCTACACCTTC.

The V call is TRBV7-2, the J call TRBJ1-5; D is unclear. The CDR3 consists of 14 residues. V lost 6 bases to trimming and J lost 3 bases, with 12 bases between them. Per germline, CDR1 SGHTA and CDR2 FQGNSA. The CDR3 sequence is CASRLGGFNQPQHF. In DNA form, the CDR3 reads TGTGCCAGCAGACTAGGAGGGTTCAATCAGCCCCAGCATTTT. Based on the CDR3 plus reference TRBV7-2 and TRBJ1-5, the full variable domain is GAGVSQSPSNKVTEKGKDVELRCDPISGHTALYWYRQSLGQGLEFLIYFQGNSAPDKSGLPSDRFSAERTGGSVSTLTIQRTQQEDSAVYLCASRLGGFNQPQHFGDGTRLSIL.

The chain is built from TRBV2 and TRBJ2-1; 8 bases line up with TRBD2. The V segment lost 9 bases and the J segment 8 bases; nucleotides outside the gene matches: 12. Per the germline V gene, CDR1 is SNHLY and CDR2 is FYNNEI. The CDR3 has 14 amino acids. DNA for the CDR3: TGTGCCAGGGGCGGGGGGACCCTCGGCCATGAGCAGTTCTTC. As protein: CARGGGTLGHEQFF.

The DNA of the CDR3 is TGTGCCAGCAGTGAATACGCGGGTAGCCAGACCCAGTACTTC. Translation gives CASSEYAGSQTQYF. The chain links TRBV2 to TRBJ2-5; a weak D match, TRBD2 (5 bases). The CDR3 is 14 amino acids. The V gene's germline CDR1 is SNHLY and CDR2 FYNNEI. V lost 2 bases and J lost 6, with 13 bases in between.

The chain is built from TRBV7-7 and TRBJ2-1; D is perhaps TRBD1 (6 bases). Germline CDR1 SSHAT, CDR2 FNYEAQ (reference sequence). Trimming cost V 5 bases and J 0 bases, with 11 bases left between them. The CDR3 spans 15 residues. CDR3 protein: CASSPWDTSYNEQFF. The CDR3 DNA reads TGTGCCAGCAGCCCTTGGGACACCTCCTACAATGAGCAGTTCTTC.

The J gene is TRBJ1-5, the V gene TRBV28, with D unclear. Germline CDR1 is MDHEN and CDR2 is SYDVKM. This CDR3 region has 14 residues. Trimming stripped 3 bases from V and 1 base from J, with 7 bases between. CDR3 nucleotide sequence: TGTGCCAGCAGTTTCCTGGCAAGCAATCAGCCCCAGCATTTT. This encodes CASSFLASNQPQHF. The full variable domain, with the rest looked up from reference TRBV28 and TRBJ1-5, is DVKVTQSSRYLVKRTGEKVFLECVQDMDHENMFWYRQDPGLGLRLIYFSYDVKMKEKGDIPEGYSVSREKKERFSLILESASTNQTSMYLCASSFLASNQPQHFGDGTRLSIL.

This clone was counted only a few times. The V and J genes are TRBV5-1 and TRBJ2-7; tentatively, D is TRBD1 (5 bases). Germline loops: CDR1 SGHRS, CDR2 YFSETQ. The ends were cut back, 1 base at V and 2 bases at J, with 19 bases in the middle. CDR3 size: 17 residues. DNA of the CDR3: TGCGCCAGCAGCTTGTGGCCCCCAGGGCAAGGGACCTACGAGCAGTACTTC. As protein: CASSLWPPGQGTYEQYF.

The rearrangement uses TRBV19 and TRBJ1-6; 9 bases are shared with TRBD1. CDR3 length: 13 amino acids. V lost 5 bases to trimming and J lost 11 bases; unmatched junction nucleotides: 4. Per germline, CDR1 LNHDA and CDR2 SQIVND (reference sequence). The CDR3 sequence: CASSEGQGTPLHF. The CDR3 bases are TGTGCCAGTAGTGAGGGACAGGGAACACCCCTCCACTTT.

CDR3 nucleotide sequence: TGTGCCACCAGCCTGAGCTTGGCAGGGGGCTCCTACGAGCAGTACTTC. It codes for CATSLSLAGGSYEQYF. This chain connects TRBV15 to TRBJ2-7, with 7 nucleotides matching TRBD1. The CDR3 consists of 16 residues. The junction had 10 bases not matched to a gene; V was cut back by 5 bases and J by 0 bases. Looked up from germline, CDR1 is LNHNV and CDR2 is YYDKDF (reference sequence).

The J gene is TRBJ1-1, the V gene TRBV7-9, with D perhaps matching TRBD1 (5 bases). CDR3 length: 14 residues. From germline, CDR1 is SEHNR and CDR2 FQNEAQ (reference sequence). The V and J ends lost 1 base and 5 bases respectively, with 11 bases between them. CDR3 sequence: CASSLVSRVTEAFF. The CDR3 DNA follows: TGTGCCAGCAGCTTAGTAAGCAGGGTAACTGAAGCTTTCTTT.

V and J are TRBV7-9 and TRBJ2-1; D uncertain. CDR1 is SEHNR, CDR2 FQNEAQ, per germline (reference sequence). Trimming took 1 base from V and 4 from J, leaving 11 bases between them. This CDR3 has 15 amino acids. CDR3 in DNA: TGTGCCAGCAGCTTAGTGGCAGTCAGATACAATGAGCAGTTCTTC. It encodes CASSLVAVRYNEQFF. Supplemented by reference TRBV7-9 and TRBJ2-1, the full variable domain reads DTGVSQNPRHKITKRGQNVTFRCDPISEHNRLYWYRQTLGQGPEFLTYFQNEAQLEKSRLLSDRFSAERPKGSFSTLEIQRTEQGDSAMYLCASSLVAVRYNEQFFGPGTRLTVL.

The gene calls are TRBV15 and TRBJ2-4, with a tentative D call TRBD1 (6 bases). The CDR3 is 17 amino acids. Germline values: CDR1 LNHNV, CDR2 YYDKDF (reference sequence). Trimming cost V 0 bases and J 0 bases, with 12 bases left between them. This CDR3 is CATSRDRTALAKNIQYF. The CDR3 nucleotides are TGTGCCACCAGCAGAGATCGGACAGCCCTAGCCAAAAACATTCAGTACTTC.

This clone is a singleton in its sample. This chain uses TRBV18 with TRBJ2-2, with TRBD2 as a possible D gene (6 bases). Germline CDR1 is KGHSH and CDR2 is LQKENI. The CDR3 has 17 amino acids. V was trimmed by 1 base and J by 4 bases, leaving 16 bases between them. The CDR3: CASSPHGTSAGTGELFF. The CDR3 coding sequence is TGTGCCAGCTCACCACATGGGACTTCGGCGGGCACCGGGGAGCTGTTTTTT.

The rearrangement joins TRBV7-3 to TRBJ1-1; 9 positions match TRBD1. Germline V lookup: CDR1 SGHTA, CDR2 FQGTGA. Unmatched junction bases numbered 2, after V lost 2 bases and J lost 1 base. The CDR3 runs to 15 residues. CDR3 nucleotides: TGTGCCAGCAGCTTACTGGGACAGGGGAACACTGAAGCTTTCTTT. As protein: CASSLLGQGNTEAFF.

The chain recombines TRBV27 with TRBJ1-1, with a weak D call TRBD1 (6 bases). This CDR3 has 14 residues. Trimming stripped 6 bases from V and 1 base from J, with 12 bases between. Germline V CDR1 and CDR2: MNHEY, SMNVEV (reference sequence). The CDR3 bases are TGTGCCAGCAGCCCGACAGGCCAGAACACTGAAGCTTTCTTT. Residues: CASSPTGQNTEAFF.

The V call is TRBV27, the J call TRBJ2-7; 9 bases fit TRBD1. Trimming at V came to 8 bases and at J to 7 bases, leaving 12 bases not matched to a gene. The germline CDR1 and CDR2 sequences are MNHEY and SMNVEV (reference sequence). This CDR3 is 14 amino acids long. The CDR3 here is CASCWTGAKREQYF. The DNA of the CDR3 is TGTGCCAGCTGCTGGACAGGGGCAAAACGGGAGCAGTACTTC.

The genes are TRBV29-1 and TRBJ1-2, with D perhaps matching TRBD1 (5 bases). Trimming stripped 7 bases from V and 3 bases from J, with 12 bases between. CDR3 size: 12 residues. Germline V CDR1 and CDR2: SQVTM, ANQGSEA. The CDR3, as DNA: TGCAGCGAAACCCAGGGCGACTATGGCTACACCTTC. Translation gives CSETQGDYGYTF.